One and the same sample provided the 5 T cell receptor beta chains below, sequenced in a study of blood T cells in healthy people across ages. A second PCR of 7 to 11 cycles used a sample-barcoded 5' primer and a J-beta primer mix. TCRdb re-called the 5' RACE reads with MiXCR, one entry per CDR3 protein. The sample carries 1.2 million to 1.5 million distinct CDR3 sequences, roughly 64% recorded once. The sample comprised blood. These receptors were obtained from a man aged 18-30 years in good health.

This clonotype showed up just a few times. The V call is TRBV29-1, the J call TRBJ2-1, with a weak D call TRBD1 (5 bases). V was clipped by 3 bases and J by 9 bases, with 15 bases between them. Per the germline V gene, CDR1 is SQVTM and CDR2 is ANQGSEA. This CDR3 spans 13 amino acids. CDR3 DNA sequence: TGCAGCGTTGAGACAACCTCAGGGATTGAGCAGTTCTTC. Encoded protein: CSVETTSGIEQFF.

The V gene is TRBV5-1, the J gene TRBJ2-3; 8 positions agree with TRBD2. Losses at the gene ends were 3 bases for V and 7 bases for J; bases not matched to a gene: 16. Per the germline V gene, CDR1 is SGHRS and CDR2 is YFSETQ. CDR3 length equals 17 residues. The CDR3, as DNA: TGCGCCAGCAGCTATAAGCGGGAGCACACAGATTCTTATACGCAGTATTTT. Protein sequence: CASSYKREHTDSYTQYF.

The rearrangement joins TRBV20-1 to TRBJ2-3, with 12 bases that match TRBD2. Germline CDR1 is DFQATT and CDR2 is SNEGSKA (reference sequence). Trimming at V came to 6 bases and at J to 2 bases, leaving 6 bases not matched to a gene. CDR3 length: 15 residues. The CDR3 sequence: CSAYWTSGVTDTQYF. Here the CDR3 DNA reads TGCAGTGCCTACTGGACTAGCGGGGTCACAGATACGCAGTATTTT.

The chain combines TRBV2 with TRBJ1-2; 7 nucleotides match TRBD1. Germline CDR1 SNHLY, CDR2 FYNNEI. This CDR3 is built from 14 residues. The trim removed 7 bases at V and 6 bases at J, leaving 11 bases unmatched. The CDR3 sequence: CASKRGQQGDGYTF. In DNA, the CDR3 is TGTGCCAGCAAGCGGGGACAGCAAGGAGATGGCTACACCTTC.

A few counts support this clonotype. The chain uses TRBV25-1 and TRBJ2-5; D is undetermined. V gave up 1 base and J gave up 2 bases, with 8 bases separating them. The CDR3 totals 14 residues. Germline V CDR1 and CDR2: MGHDK, SYGVNS. The CDR3, as DNA: TGTGCCAGCAGTGAATCGGGCAGGCAAGAGACCCAGTACTTC. It encodes CASSESGRQETQYF.